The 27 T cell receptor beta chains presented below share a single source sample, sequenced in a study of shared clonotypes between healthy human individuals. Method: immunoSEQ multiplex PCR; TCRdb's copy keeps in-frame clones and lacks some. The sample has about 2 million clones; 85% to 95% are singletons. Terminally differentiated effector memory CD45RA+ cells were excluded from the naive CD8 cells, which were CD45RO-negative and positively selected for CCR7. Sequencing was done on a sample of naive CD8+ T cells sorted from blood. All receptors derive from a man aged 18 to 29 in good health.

The DNA of the CDR3 is TGTGCCAGCAGTAATGGGCCTGGCTATAATTCACCCCTCCACTTT. Translated, it gives CASSNGPGYNSPLHF. The chain carries TRBV27 and TRBJ1-6; D remains ambiguous. CDR1 is MNHEY, CDR2 SMNVEV, per germline (reference sequence). The V gene lost 5 bases and the J gene lost 3 bases, with 11 bases spanning the gap. This CDR3 contains 15 residues.

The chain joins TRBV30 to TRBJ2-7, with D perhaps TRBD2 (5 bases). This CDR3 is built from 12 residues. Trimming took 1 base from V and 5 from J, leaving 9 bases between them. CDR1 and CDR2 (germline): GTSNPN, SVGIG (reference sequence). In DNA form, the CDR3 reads TGTGCCTGGAGTGGACAAGCGGACGAGCAGTACTTC. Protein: CAWSGQADEQYF.

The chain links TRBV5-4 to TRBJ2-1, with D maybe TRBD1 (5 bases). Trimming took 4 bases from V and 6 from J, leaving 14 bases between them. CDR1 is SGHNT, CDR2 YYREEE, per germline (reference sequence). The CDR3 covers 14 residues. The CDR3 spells CASSHRTTGNEQFF. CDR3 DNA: TGTGCCAGCAGCCATCGGACAACGGGCAATGAGCAGTTCTTC. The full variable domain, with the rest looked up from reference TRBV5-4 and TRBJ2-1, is ETGVTQSPTHLIKTRGQQVTLRCSSQSGHNTVSWYQQALGQGPQFIFQYYREEENGRGNFPPRFSGLQFPNYSSELNVNALELDDSALYLCASSHRTTGNEQFFGPGTRLTVL.

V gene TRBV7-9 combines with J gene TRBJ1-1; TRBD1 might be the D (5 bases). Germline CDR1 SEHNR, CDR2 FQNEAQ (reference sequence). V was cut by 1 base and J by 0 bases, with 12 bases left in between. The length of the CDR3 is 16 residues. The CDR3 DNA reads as TGTGCCAGCAGCTTAGATGAGGAGGGGATGAACACTGAAGCTTTCTTT. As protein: CASSLDEEGMNTEAFF.

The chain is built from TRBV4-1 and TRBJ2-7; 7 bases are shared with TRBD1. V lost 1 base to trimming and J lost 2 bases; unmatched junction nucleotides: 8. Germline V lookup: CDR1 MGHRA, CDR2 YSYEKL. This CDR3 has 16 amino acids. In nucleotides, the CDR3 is TGCGCCAGCAGCCAAGTCGGCCAGGGGGACCCCTACGAGCAGTACTTC. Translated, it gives CASSQVGQGDPYEQYF.

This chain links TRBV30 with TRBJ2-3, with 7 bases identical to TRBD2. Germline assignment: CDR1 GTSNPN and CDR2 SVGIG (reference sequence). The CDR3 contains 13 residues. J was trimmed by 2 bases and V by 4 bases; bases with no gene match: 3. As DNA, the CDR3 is TGTGCCTGGACTAGCGGAGACACAGATACGCAGTATTTT. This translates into CAWTSGDTDTQYF. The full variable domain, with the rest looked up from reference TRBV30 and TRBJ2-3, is SQTIHQWPATLVQPVGSPLSLECTVEGTSNPNLYWYRQAAGRGLQLLFYSVGIGQISSEVPQNLSASRPQDRQFILSSKKLLLSDSGFYLCAWTSGDTDTQYFGPGTRLTVL.

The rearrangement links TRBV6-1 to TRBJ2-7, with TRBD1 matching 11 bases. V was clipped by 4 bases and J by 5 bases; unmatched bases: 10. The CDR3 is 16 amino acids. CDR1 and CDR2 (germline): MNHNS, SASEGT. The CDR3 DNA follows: TGTGCCAGCAGTGCCTGGACAGGGGGCAATACAAACGAGCAGTACTTC. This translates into CASSAWTGGNTNEQYF.

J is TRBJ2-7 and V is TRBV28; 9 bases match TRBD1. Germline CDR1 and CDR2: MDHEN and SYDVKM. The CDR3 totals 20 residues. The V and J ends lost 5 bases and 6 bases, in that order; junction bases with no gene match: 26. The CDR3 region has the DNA TGTGCCAGCAGTGGAATTTCGTTGCGGGTCGGACAGGGGCCTCCAGGCGAGCAGTACTTC. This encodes CASSGISLRVGQGPPGEQYF.

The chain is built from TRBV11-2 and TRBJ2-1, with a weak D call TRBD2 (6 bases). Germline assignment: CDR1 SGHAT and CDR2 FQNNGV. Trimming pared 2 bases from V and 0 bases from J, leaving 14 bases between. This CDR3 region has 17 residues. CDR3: CASSLRGGGVSYNEQFF. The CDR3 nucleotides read TGTGCCAGCAGCTTAAGAGGCGGCGGGGTCTCCTACAATGAGCAGTTCTTC.

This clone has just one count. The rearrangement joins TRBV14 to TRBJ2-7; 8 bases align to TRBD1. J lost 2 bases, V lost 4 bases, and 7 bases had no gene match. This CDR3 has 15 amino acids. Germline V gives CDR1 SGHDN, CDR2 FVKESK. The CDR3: CASSRTMTGAYEQYF. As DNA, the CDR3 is TGTGCCAGCAGCCGAACGATGACAGGGGCCTACGAGCAGTACTTC.

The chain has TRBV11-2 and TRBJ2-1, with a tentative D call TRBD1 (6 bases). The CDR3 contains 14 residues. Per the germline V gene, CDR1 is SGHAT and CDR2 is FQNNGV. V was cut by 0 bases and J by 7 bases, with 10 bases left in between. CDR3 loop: CASSLEAGANEQFF. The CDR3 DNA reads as TGTGCCAGCAGCTTAGAGGCAGGGGCGAATGAGCAGTTCTTC.

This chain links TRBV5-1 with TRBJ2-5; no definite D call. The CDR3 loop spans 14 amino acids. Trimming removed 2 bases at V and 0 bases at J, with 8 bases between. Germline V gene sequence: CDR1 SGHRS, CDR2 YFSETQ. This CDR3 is CASSFYRHQETQYF. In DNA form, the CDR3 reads TGCGCCAGCAGCTTCTACAGACACCAAGAGACCCAGTACTTC.

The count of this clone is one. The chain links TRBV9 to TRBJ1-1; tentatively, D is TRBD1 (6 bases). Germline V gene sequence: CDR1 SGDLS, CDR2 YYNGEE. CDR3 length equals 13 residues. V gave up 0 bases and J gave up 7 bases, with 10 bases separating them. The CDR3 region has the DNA TGTGCCAGCAGCGTAGAAGGGACAAATGAAGCTTTCTTT. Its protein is CASSVEGTNEAFF.

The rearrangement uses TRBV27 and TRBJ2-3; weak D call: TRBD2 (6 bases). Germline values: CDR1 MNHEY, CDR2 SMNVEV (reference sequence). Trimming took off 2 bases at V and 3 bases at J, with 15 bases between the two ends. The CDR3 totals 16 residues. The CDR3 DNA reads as TGTGCCAGCAGTTTAGGGACTGGATCTGGGACAGATACGCAGTATTTT. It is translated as CASSLGTGSGTDTQYF.

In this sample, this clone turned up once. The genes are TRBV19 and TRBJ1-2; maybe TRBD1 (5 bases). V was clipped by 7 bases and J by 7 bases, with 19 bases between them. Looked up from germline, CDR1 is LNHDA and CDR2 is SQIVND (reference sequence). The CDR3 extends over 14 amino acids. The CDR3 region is CASNPPGLEGGYTF. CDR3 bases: TGTGCCAGTAACCCACCAGGGCTGGAGGGTGGCTACACCTTC.

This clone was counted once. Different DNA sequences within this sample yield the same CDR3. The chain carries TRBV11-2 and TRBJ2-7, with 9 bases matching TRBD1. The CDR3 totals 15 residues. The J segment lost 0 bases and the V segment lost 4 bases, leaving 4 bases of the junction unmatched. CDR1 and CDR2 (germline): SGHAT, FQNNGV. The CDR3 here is CASSSPGQGSYEQYF. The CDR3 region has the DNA TGTGCCAGCAGCTCCCCGGGACAGGGCTCCTACGAGCAGTACTTC.

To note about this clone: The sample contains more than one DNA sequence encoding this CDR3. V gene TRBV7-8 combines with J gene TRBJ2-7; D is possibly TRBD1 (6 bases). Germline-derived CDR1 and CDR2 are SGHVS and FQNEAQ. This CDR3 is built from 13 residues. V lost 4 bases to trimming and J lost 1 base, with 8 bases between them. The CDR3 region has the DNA TGTGCCAGCAGCTCGGACAGTTCCTACGAGCAGTACTTC. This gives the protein CASSSDSSYEQYF.

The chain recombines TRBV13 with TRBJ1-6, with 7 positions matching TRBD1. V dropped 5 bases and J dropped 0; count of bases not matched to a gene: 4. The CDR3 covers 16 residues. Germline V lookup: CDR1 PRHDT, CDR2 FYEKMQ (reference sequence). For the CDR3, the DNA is TGTGCCAGCAGCGTGACAGGGAGCTCCTATAATTCACCCCTCCACTTT. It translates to CASSVTGSSYNSPLHF.

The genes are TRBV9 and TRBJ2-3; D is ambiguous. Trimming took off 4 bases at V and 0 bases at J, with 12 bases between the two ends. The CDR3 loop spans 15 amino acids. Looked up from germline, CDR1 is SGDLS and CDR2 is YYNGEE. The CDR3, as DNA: TGTGCCAGCAGCTCCAGTCCTACCAGCACAGATACGCAGTATTTT. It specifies CASSSSPTSTDTQYF.

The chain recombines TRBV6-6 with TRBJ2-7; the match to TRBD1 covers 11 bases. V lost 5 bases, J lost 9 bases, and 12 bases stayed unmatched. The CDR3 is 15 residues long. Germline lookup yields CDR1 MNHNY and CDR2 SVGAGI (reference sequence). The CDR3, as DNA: TGTGCCAGCAGTGCCGGGACAGGGGGAATAAGCGGGCAGTACTTC. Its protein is CASSAGTGGISGQYF.

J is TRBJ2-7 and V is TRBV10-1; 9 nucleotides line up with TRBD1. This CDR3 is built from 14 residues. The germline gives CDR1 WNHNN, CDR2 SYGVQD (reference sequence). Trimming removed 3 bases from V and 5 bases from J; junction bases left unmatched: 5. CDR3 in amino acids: CASSDARTGDEQYF. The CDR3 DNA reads TGCGCCAGCAGTGACGCCCGGACAGGGGACGAGCAGTACTTC.

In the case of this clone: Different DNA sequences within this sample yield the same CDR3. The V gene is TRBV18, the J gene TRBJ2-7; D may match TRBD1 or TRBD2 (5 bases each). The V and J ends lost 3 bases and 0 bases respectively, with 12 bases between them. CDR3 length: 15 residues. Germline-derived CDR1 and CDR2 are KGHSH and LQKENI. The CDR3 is CASSPLAGSSYEQYF. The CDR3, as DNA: TGTGCCAGCTCACCCCTGGCAGGGAGCTCCTACGAGCAGTACTTC.

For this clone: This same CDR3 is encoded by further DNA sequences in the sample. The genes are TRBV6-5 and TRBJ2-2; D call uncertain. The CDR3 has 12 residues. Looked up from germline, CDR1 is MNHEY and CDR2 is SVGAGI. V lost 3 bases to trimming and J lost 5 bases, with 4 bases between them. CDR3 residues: CASSYRTGELFF. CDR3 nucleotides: TGTGCCAGCAGTTATCGAACCGGGGAGCTGTTTTTT.

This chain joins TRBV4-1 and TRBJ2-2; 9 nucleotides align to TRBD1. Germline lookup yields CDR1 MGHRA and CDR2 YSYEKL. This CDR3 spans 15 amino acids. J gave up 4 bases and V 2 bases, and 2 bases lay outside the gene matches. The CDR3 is CASSQLQGATGELFF. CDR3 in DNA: TGCGCCAGCAGCCAATTACAGGGGGCCACCGGGGAGCTGTTTTTT.

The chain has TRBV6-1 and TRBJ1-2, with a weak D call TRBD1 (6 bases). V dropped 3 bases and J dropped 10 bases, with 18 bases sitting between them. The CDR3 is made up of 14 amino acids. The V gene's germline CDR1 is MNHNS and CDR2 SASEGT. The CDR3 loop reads CASSDIYREINYTF. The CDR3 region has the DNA TGTGCCAGCAGTGACATTTACAGGGAGATTAACTACACCTTC.

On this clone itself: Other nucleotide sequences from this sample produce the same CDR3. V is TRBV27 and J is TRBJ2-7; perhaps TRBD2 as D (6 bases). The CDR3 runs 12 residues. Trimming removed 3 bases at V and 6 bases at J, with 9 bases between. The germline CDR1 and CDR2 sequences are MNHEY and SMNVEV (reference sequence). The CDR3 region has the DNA TGTGCCAGCAGTTTTGTGGGAGGCGAGCAGTACTTC. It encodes CASSFVGGEQYF.

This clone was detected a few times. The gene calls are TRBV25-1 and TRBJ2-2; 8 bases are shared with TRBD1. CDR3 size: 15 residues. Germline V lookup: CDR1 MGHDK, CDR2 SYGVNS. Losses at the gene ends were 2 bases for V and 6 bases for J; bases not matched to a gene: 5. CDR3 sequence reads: CASSEGDRGAGELFF. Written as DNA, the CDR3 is TGTGCCAGCAGTGAAGGAGACAGGGGTGCCGGGGAGCTGTTTTTT.